This T cell receptor beta chain was identified in a study of shared clonotypes between healthy human individuals. Germline CDR1 and CDR2: MNHEY and SVGAGI. V was trimmed by 6 bases and J by 3 bases, leaving 12 bases between them. The CDR3 loop spans 13 amino acids. Cells designated naive CD8 were CD45RO-negative and were positively selected for CCR7, with terminally differentiated effector memory CD45RA+ cells excluded. There were no recent acute infections or vaccinations among the donors, who were healthy HIV-negative adults. The table came from immunoSEQ multiplex PCR; TCRdb's copy has only in-frame clones and leaves some out. The data show about 2,100,000 clones, with about 93% seen just once and over 1.5% held by the top ten. Worth noting for this clone: Antigen specificity is unknown.

Study-wide points: Rarefaction demonstrated incomplete sorted-subset sequencing despite large depth. Among non-shared clonotypes, generation probabilities were lower than among those shared by all four donors.

The chain employs TRBV6-5 and TRBJ2-7, with D tentatively TRBD1 (6 bases). This clonotype was obtained from a man younger than 35 in good health. Some clones in this sample may be carry-over from other donors' samples. The sequenced material came from naive CD8+ T cells from PBMCs. Here the CDR3 reads CASSPTGNYEQYF. CDR3 in DNA: TGTGCCAGCAGCCCAACAGGGAACTACGAGCAGTACTTC.